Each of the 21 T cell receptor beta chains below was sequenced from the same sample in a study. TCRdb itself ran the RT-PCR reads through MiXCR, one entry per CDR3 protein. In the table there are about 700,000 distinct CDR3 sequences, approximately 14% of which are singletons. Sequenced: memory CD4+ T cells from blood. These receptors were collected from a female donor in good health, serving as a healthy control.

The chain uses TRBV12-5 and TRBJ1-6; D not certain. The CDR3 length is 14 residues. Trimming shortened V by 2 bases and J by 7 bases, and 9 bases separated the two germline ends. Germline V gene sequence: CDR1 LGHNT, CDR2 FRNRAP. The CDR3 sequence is CASGLRTSNSPLHF. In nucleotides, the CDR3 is TGTGCTAGTGGTTTGCGGACTTCCAATTCACCCCTCCACTTT.

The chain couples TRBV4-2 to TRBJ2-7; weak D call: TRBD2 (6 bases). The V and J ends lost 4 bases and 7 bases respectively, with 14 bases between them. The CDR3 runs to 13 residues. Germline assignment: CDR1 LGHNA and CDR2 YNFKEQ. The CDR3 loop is CASSRDLAEEQYF. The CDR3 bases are TGTGCCAGCAGCCGAGACTTAGCGGAAGAGCAGTACTTC.

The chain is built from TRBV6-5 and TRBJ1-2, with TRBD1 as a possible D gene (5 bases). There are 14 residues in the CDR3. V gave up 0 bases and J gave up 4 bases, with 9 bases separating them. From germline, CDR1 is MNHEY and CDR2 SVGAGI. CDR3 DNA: TGTGCCAGCAGTTACTCCCCCGGGGGCTATGGCTACACCTTC. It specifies CASSYSPGGYGYTF.

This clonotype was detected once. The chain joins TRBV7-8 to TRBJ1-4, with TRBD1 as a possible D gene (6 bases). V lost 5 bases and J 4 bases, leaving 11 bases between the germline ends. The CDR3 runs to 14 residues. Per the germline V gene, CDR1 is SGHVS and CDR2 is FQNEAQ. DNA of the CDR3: TGTGCCAGCAGCAAAAGGACAGATAATGAAAAACTGTTTTTT. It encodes CASSKRTDNEKLFF.

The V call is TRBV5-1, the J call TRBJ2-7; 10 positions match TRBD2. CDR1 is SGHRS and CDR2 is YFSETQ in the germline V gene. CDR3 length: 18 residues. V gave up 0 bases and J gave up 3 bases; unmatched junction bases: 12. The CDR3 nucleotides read TGCGCCAGCAGCTTGGTAGGGCTAGCGGGAGCCTCAGACTACGAGCAGTACTTC. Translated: CASSLVGLAGASDYEQYF.

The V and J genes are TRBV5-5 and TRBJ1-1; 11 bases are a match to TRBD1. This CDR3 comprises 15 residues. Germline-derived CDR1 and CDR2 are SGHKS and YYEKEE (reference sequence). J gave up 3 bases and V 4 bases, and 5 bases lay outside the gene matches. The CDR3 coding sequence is TGTGCCAGCAGCCCCAAGGGACAGGGGGACACTGAAGCTTTCTTT. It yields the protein CASSPKGQGDTEAFF.

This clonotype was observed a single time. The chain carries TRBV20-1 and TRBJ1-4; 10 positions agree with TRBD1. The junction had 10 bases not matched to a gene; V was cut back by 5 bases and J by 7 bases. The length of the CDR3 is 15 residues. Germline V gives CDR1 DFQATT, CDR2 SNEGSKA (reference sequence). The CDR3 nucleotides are TGCAGTGCTGGTTCGACCGGGACAGGGGTTGAAAAACTGTTTTTT. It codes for CSAGSTGTGVEKLFF.

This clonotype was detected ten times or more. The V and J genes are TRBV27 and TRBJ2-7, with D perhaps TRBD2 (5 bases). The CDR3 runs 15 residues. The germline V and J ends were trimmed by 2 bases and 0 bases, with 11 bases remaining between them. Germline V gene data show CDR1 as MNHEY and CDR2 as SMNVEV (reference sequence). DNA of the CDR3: TGTGCCAGCAGTTTAAGGCGGGCCTCCTCCTACGAGCAGTACTTC. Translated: CASSLRRASSYEQYF.

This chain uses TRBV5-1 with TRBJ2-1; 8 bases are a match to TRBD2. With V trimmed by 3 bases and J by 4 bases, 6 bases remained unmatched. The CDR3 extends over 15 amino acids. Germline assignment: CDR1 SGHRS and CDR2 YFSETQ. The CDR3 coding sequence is TGCGCCAGCAGCTCCGGGGGCGGGAGGTACAATGAGCAGTTCTTC. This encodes CASSSGGGRYNEQFF.

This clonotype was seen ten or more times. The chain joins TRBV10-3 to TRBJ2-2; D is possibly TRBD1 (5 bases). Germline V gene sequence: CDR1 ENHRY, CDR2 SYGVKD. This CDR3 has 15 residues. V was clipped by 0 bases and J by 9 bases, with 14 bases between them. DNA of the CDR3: TGTGCCATCAGTGAGTCAGGGGCCCCGACGAGGGAGCTGTTTTTT. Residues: CAISESGAPTRELFF.

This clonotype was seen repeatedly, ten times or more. The DNA of the CDR3 is TGTGCCAGCAGCTCCCGCGTTAGGCAGGGGGGTTCACCCCTCCACTTT. Its translation is CASSSRVRQGGSPLHF. The gene calls are TRBV7-8 and TRBJ1-6, with 7 positions matching TRBD1. Trimming at V came to 4 bases and at J to 9 bases, leaving 12 bases not matched to a gene. Germline CDR1 is SGHVS and CDR2 is FQNEAQ. The CDR3 is 16 amino acids.

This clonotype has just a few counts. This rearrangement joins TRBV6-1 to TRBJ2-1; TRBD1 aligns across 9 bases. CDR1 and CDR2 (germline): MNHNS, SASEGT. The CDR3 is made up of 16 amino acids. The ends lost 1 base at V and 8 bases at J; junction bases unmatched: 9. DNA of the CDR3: TGTGCCAGCAGTGAAGGGCCGGGACAGGGTCGAGATGAGCAGTTCTTC. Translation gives CASSEGPGQGRDEQFF.

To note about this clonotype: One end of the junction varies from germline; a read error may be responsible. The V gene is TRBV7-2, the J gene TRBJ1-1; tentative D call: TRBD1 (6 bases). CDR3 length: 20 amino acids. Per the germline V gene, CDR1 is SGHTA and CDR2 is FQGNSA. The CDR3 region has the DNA TGTGCCAGCAGCCTAGCACGGGGGGCGCATTGGTCTGCTGGGAACACTGAAGCTTTCTTT. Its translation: CASSLARGAHWSAGNTEAFF.

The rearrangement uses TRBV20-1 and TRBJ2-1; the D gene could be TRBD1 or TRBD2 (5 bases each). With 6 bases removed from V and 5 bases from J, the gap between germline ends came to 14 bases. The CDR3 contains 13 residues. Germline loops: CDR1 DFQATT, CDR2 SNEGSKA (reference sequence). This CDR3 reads CSATRGFNNEQFF. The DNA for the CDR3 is TGCAGTGCCACTAGGGGATTTAACAATGAGCAGTTCTTC.

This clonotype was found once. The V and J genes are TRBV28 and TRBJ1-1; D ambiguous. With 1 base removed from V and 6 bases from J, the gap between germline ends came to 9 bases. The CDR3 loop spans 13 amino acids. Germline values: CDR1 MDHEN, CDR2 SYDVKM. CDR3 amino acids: CASSLFTYPEAFF. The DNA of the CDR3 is TGTGCCAGCAGTTTATTCACTTACCCTGAAGCTTTCTTT.

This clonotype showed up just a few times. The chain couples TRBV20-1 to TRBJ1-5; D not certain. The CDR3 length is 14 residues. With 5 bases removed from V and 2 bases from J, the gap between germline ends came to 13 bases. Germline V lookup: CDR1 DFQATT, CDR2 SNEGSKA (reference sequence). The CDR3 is CSAGKTGGNQPQHF. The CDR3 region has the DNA TGCAGTGCTGGAAAGACGGGCGGCAATCAGCCCCAGCATTTT.

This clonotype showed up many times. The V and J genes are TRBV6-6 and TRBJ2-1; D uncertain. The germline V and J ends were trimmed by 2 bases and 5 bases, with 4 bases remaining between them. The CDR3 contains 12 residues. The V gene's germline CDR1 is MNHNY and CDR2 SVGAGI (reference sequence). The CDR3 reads CASSYQNNEQFF. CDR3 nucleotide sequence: TGTGCCAGCAGTTACCAAAACAATGAGCAGTTCTTC.

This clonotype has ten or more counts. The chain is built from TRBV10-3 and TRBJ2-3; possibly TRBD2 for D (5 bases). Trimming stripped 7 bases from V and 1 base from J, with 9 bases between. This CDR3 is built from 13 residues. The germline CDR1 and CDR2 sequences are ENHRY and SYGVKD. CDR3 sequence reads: CAITGERTDTQYF. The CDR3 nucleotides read TGTGCCATCACCGGGGAACGCACAGATACGCAGTATTTT.

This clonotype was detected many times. CDR3 region: CASSPGQGARETQYF. The CDR3 DNA follows: TGCGCCAGCAGCCCCGGACAGGGGGCTCGGGAGACCCAGTACTTC. The V call is TRBV4-3, the J call TRBJ2-5, with 11 nucleotides matching TRBD1. The junction had 6 bases not matched to a gene; V was cut back by 4 bases and J by 5 bases. The CDR3 length is 15 residues. Germline V gives CDR1 LGHNA, CDR2 YSLEER.

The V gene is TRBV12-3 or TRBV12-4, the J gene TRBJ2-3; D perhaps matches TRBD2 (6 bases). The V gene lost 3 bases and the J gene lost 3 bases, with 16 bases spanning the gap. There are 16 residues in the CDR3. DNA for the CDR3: TGTGCCAGCAGTTTTGGGTTGAGTGGAGGGACAGATACGCAGTATTTT. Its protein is CASSFGLSGGTDTQYF.

Written as DNA, the CDR3 is TGCGCCAGCAGCCAAGAGCCACGGGGGGGGGGCAATGAGCAGTTCTTC. Protein: CASSQEPRGGGNEQFF. The J gene is TRBJ2-1, the V gene TRBV4-3; the match to TRBD2 covers 8 bases. The CDR3 runs 16 residues. V gave up 0 bases and J gave up 6 bases; unmatched junction bases: 7. Germline V gene lookup returns CDR1 LGHNA and CDR2 YSLEER.